Listed here is a single T cell receptor (beta chain). The repertoire was sequenced with immunoSEQ multiplex PCR; TCRdb's copy has only in-frame clones and lacks some. This sample carries a few hundred thousand clones, about 86% of them seen once, and the ten largest clones take 3.5% to 4.5%. These data belong to a study of blood T cell repertoires in COVID-19. Study at large: Sample material is recorded as cDNA or gDNA derived from T cells, B-cell-depleted T cells, or PBMCs.

With V trimmed by 10 bases and J by 0 bases, 15 bases remained unmatched. Per the germline V gene, CDR1 is MDHEN and CDR2 is SYDVKM. The CDR3 has 17 residues. The sequenced sample was PBMCs or T cells enriched from blood (not recorded which). The source is a woman in her thirties or forties with acute COVID-19. The genes are TRBV28 and TRBJ1-2, with 9 bases lining up with TRBD1. Here the CDR3 reads CATRPGQGYRPNYGYTF. The CDR3 DNA sequence: TGTGCCACCCGACCGGGACAGGGATATCGGCCTAACTATGGCTACACCTTC.